Listed below are T cell receptor beta chains from one sample, sequenced in a study of cytomegalovirus exposure and HLA in healthy donors. Sequenced by immunoSEQ multiplex PCR; TCRdb stores in-frame clones only, minus some. The data contain about 82,000 clones, roughly 80% of them singletons. Sequencing used PBMCs. The receptor source for this set is a woman in her 50s in good health and CMV-seropositive. CDR3s include the opening cysteine and the closing phenylalanine or tryptophan. Each record gives: clone size, V gene, CDR3 length, CDR3 protein. Size is omitted from some rows. Given values are once, few, many or a class for expanded clones.

>-|TRBV10-2|14
CASTPGLVGFEQFF
>-|TRBV7-9|16
CASSSSDSYSNQPQHF
>-|TRBV5-1|14
CASSLGAGVREQYF
>-|TRBV2|16
CASTQGLASYGNTIYF
>-|TRBV6-6|14
CASSRLAGEKEQFF
>few|TRBV6-1|12
CASSRQYYEQYF
>-|TRBV13|14
CASSLGGGKDEAFF
>-|TRBV5-1|15
CASSLEDNRGETQYF
>once|TRBV9|14
CASSVGDREYEQYF
>-|TRBV6-1|13
CASFLRGNTEAFF
>-|TRBV27|14
CASSLFYQNGGYTF
>-|TRBV5-1|15
CASSFRRGYQETQYF
>once|TRBV2|12
CASRTTGTEAFF
>-|TRBV11-2|14
CASSLVRQAGEQFF
>-|TRBV5-8|14
CASSLRTRNTEAFF
>-|TRBV4-1|14
CASSQDRQSGGYTF
>-|TRBV9|18
CASSVGDRGHSGANVLTF
>-|TRBV7-9|14
CASSAGQLSYEQYF
>-|TRBV1|16
CTSSQGLVDMNTEAFF
>-|TRBV2|14
CASSQTGMNTEAFF
>-|TRBV6-5|13
CASSPGRTYEQYF
>-|TRBV25-1|14
CASTASTGAGGYTF
>-|TRBV29-1|13
CSAARIGNYGYTF
>-|TRBV2|14
CASKRGLYDQPQHF
>-|TRBV7-2|13
CASSFNAGETQYF
>-|TRBV7-9|12
CAPRFSTGELFF
>-|TRBV11-2|13
CASSKSTVETQYF
>-|TRBV19|14
CASSPVGPTDTQYF
>few|TRBV6-5|15
CASSRLGGGGETQYF
>few|TRBV28|17
CASSFAMGQPAKNIQYF
>few|TRBV30|14
CAWVTRDREHGYTF
>-|TRBV30|14
CAWRRSGSGDTQYF
>-|TRBV30|11
CAWRGGGEQFF
>-|TRBV28|14
CATQGGQGRQPQHF
>-|TRBV6-5|15
CASSYGSGSVDTQYF
>many|TRBV30|15
CAWGEGGSGANVLTF
>-|TRBV27|12
CASSALTGEQYF
>-|TRBV7-6|17
CASSSQTGGTYAYEQYF
>-|TRBV4-1|19
CASSQARSASYNIQETQYF
>few|TRBV5-1|16
CASSPGVPAGANVLTF
>-|TRBV7-9|13
CASSTPTGNEQYF
>-|TRBV2|15
CASRRTRDSYEKLFF
>-|TRBV2|13
CASRPQGAGELFF
>-|TRBV28|15
CASGTRRGTNEKLFF
>-|TRBV18|15
CASSPVASGSYEQYF
>-|TRBV27|15
CASSPRQFSNTEAFF
>-|TRBV15|16
CATSSPAGRDGNIQYF
>few|TRBV9|15
CASSVGARVPAGYTF
>-|TRBV5-1|14
CASRRAGGDYGYTF
>-|TRBV11-3|14
CASSLGHSTDTQYF
>-|TRBV29-1|12
CSVAGANQPQHF
>once|TRBV15|12
CATGLRAETQYF
>-|TRBV5-1|15
CASSPDTGTSYEQYF
>-|TRBV27|14
CASSRRGTSVEAFF
>-|TRBV11-2|13
CASSLASRVEAFF
>-|TRBV28|14
CASSYRAPQETQYF
>few|TRBV5-4|15
CASSKTGALGTEAFF
>-|TRBV7-7|16
CASSNGLAGDGETQYF
>few|TRBV9|15
CASSVGSSGSDEQFF